This T cell receptor (beta chain) is from a study of blood T cell repertoires in COVID-19 (dated by TCRdb to the early 2020s). For the study in its entirety: The collaborator samples originated in the United States, Italy and Spain and spanned the acute and convalescent phases of COVID-19. The material from the prospective study consisted of cDNA or gDNA derived from T cells, B-cell-depleted T cells, or PBMCs. Deeply sampled blood TCRbeta repertoires from subjects exposed to, actively infected with, or recovered from COVID-19 were included in the dataset. The repertoires were released in a freely available public database intended as a resource for research on the immune response to SARS-CoV-2. Samples were obtained from the ongoing ImmuneRACE study (first 160 participants) and from about 1,300 subjects provided by 6 global collaborators. The sample metadata nearly always contained a de-identified subject ID, COVID-19 status, age in years and sex. Where available, HLA class I and class II types were taken from metadata supplied by the sample provider and were not determined by assay-based typing.

Details on this clone: Which antigen it targets is not known. Base qualities are not recorded, but no much larger clone differs from it by a single base.

The paper as a whole reports these results and caveats: How much clinical and demographic metadata was included differed by source and by participant, and the metadata was provided uncurated.

TCRbeta CDR3 regions were amplified from genomic DNA by means of the immunoSEQ Assay, a bias-controlled multiplex PCR. The authors' analysis ran thus. The number of nucleated cells in each sample was estimated from the amplification of reference gene primers within the assay. To quantify the absolute abundance of each unique TCRbeta CDR3 rearrangement, sequence reads were collapsed and filtered. For each sample, productive Simpson clonality was calculated by taking the square root of Simpson's diversity index across productive rearrangements. TCRdb carries this immuneACCESS record with in-frame sequences only. Its versions omit some clonotypes, under half of them owing to an unresolved V gene in the studies checked, with the rest unexplained. The DNA gave D and trimming, while V, J and clone size come from that table. The sample table shows nearly 250,000 clones, and over 75% are seen once. 8.5% to 9.5% of the sample is in the top ten clones.

Participants in the prospective study were enrolled through a virtual design, were aged about 18 to 100 years, and lived in fewer than 30 United States geographic areas. Cohort assignment in the prospective study relied on participant-reported clinical history from a screening survey and a study questionnaire. Each participant in the prospective study had whole blood, serum and a nasopharyngeal or oropharyngeal swab collected by mobile phlebotomists. Prospective study participants could optionally give additional blood draws and questionnaires over an approximately 2-month period. Before DNA extraction, prospective study blood samples were shipped either frozen or at room temperature. CDR1 SNHLY and CDR2 FYNNEI are derived from the germline V gene. Trimmed from V: 1 base; trimmed from J: 6 bases; junction bases lacking a gene match: 6. CDR3 length: 15 amino acids, cysteine to phenylalanine. The DNA shown is the 45-base CDR3, in frame from base 1.

The chain links TRBV2 with TRBJ2-1; 7 central bases correspond to TRBD2. Sequenced: PBMCs or T cells enriched from blood (not recorded which). The TCR sequence derives from a woman aged 50 to 60 with acute COVID-19. The CDR3 is CASSEGVAGLNEQFF. The DNA reads as follows: TGTGCCAGCAGTGAAGGGGTAGCGGGCCTCAATGAGCAGTTCTTC.